This T cell receptor beta chain is from a study of T cell repertoires in cytomegalovirus infection. Study findings and constraints: CMV-specific TCR beta clonotypes restricted by HLA-C dominated the ex vivo response. Carriers of CMV plus the relevant HLA were identified by cumulative public TCR beta family frequency.

TCRdb fed the reads into MiXCR, producing one record per CDR3 protein. Found here are about 490,000 distinct CDR3 sequences, roughly 10% of them singletons; the top ten hold 10%. The CDR3 has 16 residues. Trimming left V 3 bases short and J 7 bases short, with 19 bases between. Germline loops: CDR1 MDHEN, CDR2 SYDVKM. This clonotype was seen more than once but under ten times. Its antigen is currently unknown. The V and J genes are TRBV28 and TRBJ2-1; tentative D call: TRBD2 (5 bases). The clonotype comes from a human donor in good health (CMV status not recorded). Some clones in this sample may be carry-over from other donors' samples. The source material was PBMCs. As DNA, the CDR3 is TGTGCCAGCAGTTTGATACGCGGGTCCCGTGGGAATGAGCAGTTCTTC. This gives the protein CASSLIRGSRGNEQFF.